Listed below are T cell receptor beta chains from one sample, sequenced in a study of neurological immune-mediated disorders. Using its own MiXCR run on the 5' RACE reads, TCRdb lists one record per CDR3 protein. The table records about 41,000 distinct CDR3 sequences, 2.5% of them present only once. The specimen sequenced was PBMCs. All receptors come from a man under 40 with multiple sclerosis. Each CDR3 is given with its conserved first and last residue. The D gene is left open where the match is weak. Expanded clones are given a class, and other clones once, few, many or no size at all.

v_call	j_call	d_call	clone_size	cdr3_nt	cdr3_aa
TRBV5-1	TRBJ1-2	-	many	TGCGCCAGCACCCTCGGAGACGCGTATGGCTACACCTTC	CASTLGDAYGYTF
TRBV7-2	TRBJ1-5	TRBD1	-	TGTGCCAGCAGCTTAGCGACAGGGGGACAGCCCCAGCATTTT	CASSLATGGQPQHF
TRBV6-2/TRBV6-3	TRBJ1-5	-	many	TGTGCCAGCAGTTACAGGGAGGGGAATCAGCCCCAGCATTTT	CASSYREGNQPQHF
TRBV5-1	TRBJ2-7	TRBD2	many	TGCGCCAGCAGCTTGGGGACACTTGCGGGGGGCTCCTCCTACGAGCAGTACTTC	CASSLGTLAGGSSYEQYF
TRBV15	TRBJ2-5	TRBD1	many	TGTGCCACCAGCAGATTCGGGACAGGGAGGGGAGAGACCCAGTACTTC	CATSRFGTGRGETQYF
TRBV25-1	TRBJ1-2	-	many	TGTGCCAGCAGTGAATTGGTCTCCGTTAATGGCTACACCTTC	CASSELVSVNGYTF
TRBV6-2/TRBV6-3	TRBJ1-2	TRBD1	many	TGTGCCAGCAGTTATTGGATCCGGGACAGTAACTATGGCTACACCTTC	CASSYWIRDSNYGYTF
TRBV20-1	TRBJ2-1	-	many	TGCAGTGCTAGAGCGCTCGAGACTTCCAGCTCCTACAATGAGCAGTTCTTC	CSARALETSSSYNEQFF
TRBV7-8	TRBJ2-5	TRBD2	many	TGTGCCAGCAGCTCGGGACTAGATAACCAAGAGACCCAGTACTTC	CASSSGLDNQETQYF
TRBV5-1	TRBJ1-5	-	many	TGCGCCAGCAGCTTGGAAGGAAATAGCAATCAGCCCCAGCATTTT	CASSLEGNSNQPQHF
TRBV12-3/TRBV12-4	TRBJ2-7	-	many	TGTGCCAGCAGTTTTGGGCCAGAGCAGTACTTC	CASSFGPEQYF
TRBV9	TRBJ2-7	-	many	TGTGCCAGCAGCGTAGGAGTTACCGCCTACGAGCAGTACTTC	CASSVGVTAYEQYF
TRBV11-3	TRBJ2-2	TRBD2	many	TGTGCCAGCAGCGCTACTAGCGGGCCGAACACCGGGGAGCTGTTTTTT	CASSATSGPNTGELFF
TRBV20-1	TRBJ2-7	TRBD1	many	TGCAGTGCAACCCAGGGGGCTTCCTACGAGCAGTACTTC	CSATQGASYEQYF
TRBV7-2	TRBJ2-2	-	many	TGTGCCAGCAGCTTGACGGGGGTGCGCACCGGGGAGCTGTTTTTT	CASSLTGVRTGELFF
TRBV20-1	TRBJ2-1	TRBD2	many	TGCAGTGCTCTGGGGCTAGCGGGACTTCGGAATGAGCAGTTCTTC	CSALGLAGLRNEQFF
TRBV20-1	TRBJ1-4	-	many	TGCAGTGCTAGAGGTCGGGCTTCGGGTGAAAAACTGTTTTTT	CSARGRASGEKLFF
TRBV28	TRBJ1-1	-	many	TGTGCCAGCAGCCCTCGGGGGGCCGGGGACACTGAAGCTTTCTTT	CASSPRGAGDTEAFF
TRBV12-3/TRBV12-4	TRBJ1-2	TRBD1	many	TGTGCCAGCAATGCCGGGACAGACTATGGCTACACCTTC	CASNAGTDYGYTF
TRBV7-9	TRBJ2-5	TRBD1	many	TGTGCCAGCAGCTTTCGGCAGGGGGTTGAGACCCAGTACTTC	CASSFRQGVETQYF
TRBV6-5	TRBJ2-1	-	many	TGTGCCAGCAGTTACTCAGCTAGCCCCCGTGCCCAGTTCTTC	CASSYSASPRAQFF
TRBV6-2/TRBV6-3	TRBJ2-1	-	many	TGTGCCAGCACGCCCCCCGCTAGCGCTCCCATAGAGCAGTTCTTC	CASTPPASAPIEQFF
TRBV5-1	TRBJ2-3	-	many	TGCGCCAGCAGCTTGGCCGGTATAGGCACAGATACGCAGTATTTT	CASSLAGIGTDTQYF
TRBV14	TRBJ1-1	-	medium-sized	TGTGCCAGCAGCTTCGGGCGTGGAAACACTGAAGCTTTCTTT	CASSFGRGNTEAFF
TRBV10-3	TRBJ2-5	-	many	TGTGCCATCAGTGAAATAGGAGAGACCCAGTACTTC	CAISEIGETQYF
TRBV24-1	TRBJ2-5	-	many	TGTGCCACCAGTGAGACACAGGGTGAAAAAGAGACCCAGTACTTC	CATSETQGEKETQYF
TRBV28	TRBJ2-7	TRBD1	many	TGTGCCAGCAGTTTCAGGGGGCCGCTGGGCTACGAGCAGTACTTC	CASSFRGPLGYEQYF
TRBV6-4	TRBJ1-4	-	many	TGTGCCAGCAGTGACAGCTCAACTAATGAAAAACTGTTTTTT	CASSDSSTNEKLFF
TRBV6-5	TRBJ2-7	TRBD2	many	TGTGCCAGCAGCCGGGGACTAGCTGATTACGAGCAGTACTTC	CASSRGLADYEQYF
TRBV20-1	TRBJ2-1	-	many	TGCAGTGCCCTACCACGGTCGCTGTTTGGTGAGCAGTTCTTC	CSALPRSLFGEQFF
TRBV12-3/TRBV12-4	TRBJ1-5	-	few	TGTGCCAGCAGCCCATTTTTTCAGCCCCAGCATTTT	CASSPFFQPQHF
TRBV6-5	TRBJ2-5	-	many	TGTGCCAGCAGGTTTCGAGCGGTCGGGACCCAGTACTTC	CASRFRAVGTQYF
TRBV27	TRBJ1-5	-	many	TGTGCCAGCAGTTGGGGGGAGCATCAGCCCCAGCATTTT	CASSWGEHQPQHF
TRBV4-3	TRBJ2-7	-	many	TGCGCCAGCAGCCAAGGTTCAGATTATTACTCCTACGAGCAGTACTTC	CASSQGSDYYSYEQYF
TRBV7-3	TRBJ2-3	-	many	TGTGCCAGCAGCTTAGACAGTGGGGCAGATACGCAGTATTTT	CASSLDSGADTQYF
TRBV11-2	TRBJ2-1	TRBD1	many	TGTGCCAGCAGCAGACGACAGGGCAAGAATGAGCAGTTCTTC	CASSRRQGKNEQFF
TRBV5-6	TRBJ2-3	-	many	TGTGCCAGCAGCTTGCAGAGGGGAGATACGCAGTATTTT	CASSLQRGDTQYF
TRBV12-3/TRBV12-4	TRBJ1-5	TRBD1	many	TGTGCCAGCAGTCTATACCGGGACAGGAATCAGCCCCAGCATTTT	CASSLYRDRNQPQHF
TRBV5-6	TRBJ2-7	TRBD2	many	TGTGCCAGCAGCTTTGCGGGGGACTACGAGCAGTACTTC	CASSFAGDYEQYF
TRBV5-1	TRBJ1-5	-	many	TGCGCCAGCTCCCCGGGGGGAGATGGCAATCAGCCCCAGCATTTT	CASSPGGDGNQPQHF
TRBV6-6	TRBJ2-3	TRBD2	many	TGTGCCAGCAGTTACGGTGCTAGCGGAACAGATACGCAGTATTTT	CASSYGASGTDTQYF
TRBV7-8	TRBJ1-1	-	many	TGTGCCAGCAGCTCGCAGGATCAAATGAACACTGAAGCTTTCTTT	CASSSQDQMNTEAFF
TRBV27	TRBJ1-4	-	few	TGTGCCAGCAGTCGGGGGAACAATGAAAAACTGTTTTTT	CASSRGNNEKLFF
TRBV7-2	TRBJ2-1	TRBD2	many	TGTGCCAGCAGCTTATGGGGGACTAGTAGGAATGAGCAGTTCTTC	CASSLWGTSRNEQFF
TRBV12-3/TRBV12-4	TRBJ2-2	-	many	TGTGCCAGCACCCACACGCGGTCGCGCGGCGGCATCCGAGGGGAGCTGTTTTTT	CASTHTRSRGGIRGELFF
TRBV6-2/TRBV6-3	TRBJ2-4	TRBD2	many	TGTGCCAGCAGCGCCTGGACTAGCGGCAAAAACATTCAGTACTTC	CASSAWTSGKNIQYF
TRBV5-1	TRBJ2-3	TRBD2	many	TGCGCCAGCAGCGCGACTAGCGGCAGCACAGATACGCAGTATTTT	CASSATSGSTDTQYF
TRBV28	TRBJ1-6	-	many	TGTGCCAGCATGGCGCGATCACCCCTCCACTTT	CASMARSPLHF
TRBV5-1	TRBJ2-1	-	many	TGCGCCAGCAGCTTGGGGCAGGGGTACAATGAGCAGTTCTTC	CASSLGQGYNEQFF
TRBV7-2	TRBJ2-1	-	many	TGTGCCAGCAGCTTAAACAGAGACAATGAGCAGTTCTTC	CASSLNRDNEQFF
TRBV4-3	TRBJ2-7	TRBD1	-	TGCGCCAGCAGCCTAACAGGGGGTCGGGTCTACGAGCAGTACTTC	CASSLTGGRVYEQYF
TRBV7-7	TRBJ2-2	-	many	TGTGCCAGCAGCCAAAGGGGGACGACCGGGGAGCTGTTTTTT	CASSQRGTTGELFF
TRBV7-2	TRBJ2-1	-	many	TGTGCCAGCAGCTTAGCGGGGAAGGATGAGCAGTTCTTC	CASSLAGKDEQFF
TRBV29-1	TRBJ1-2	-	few	TGCAGCGCTCAAATGGGAGATGGCTACACCTTC	CSAQMGDGYTF
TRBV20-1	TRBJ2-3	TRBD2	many	TGCAGTGCTAGAGACCCAGCGGGGGGCCTCACAGATACGCAGTATTTT	CSARDPAGGLTDTQYF
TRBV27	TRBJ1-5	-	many	TGTGCCAGCAGTACTTCAGGAGCGGATCAGCCCCAGCATTTT	CASSTSGADQPQHF
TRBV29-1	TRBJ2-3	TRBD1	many	TGCAGCTCAGGAAGGACAGGAGATGGTTCGTTGGATACGCAGTATTTT	CSSGRTGDGSLDTQYF
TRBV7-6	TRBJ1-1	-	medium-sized	TGTGCCAGCAGCTTAGAAACGGGGAACACTGAAGCTTTCTTT	CASSLETGNTEAFF
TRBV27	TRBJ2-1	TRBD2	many	TGTGCCAGCATCGGCGGGAGCTCCTACAATGAGCAGTTCTTC	CASIGGSSYNEQFF